A single sample gave rise to the 17 T cell receptor beta chains below, sequenced in a study of T cell clonality in common variable immunodeficiency. The table came from immunoSEQ multiplex PCR; TCRdb's copy has only in-frame clones and leaves some out. This repertoire holds 35,000 to 50,000 clones, and none appear only once. The sequenced sample was peripheral blood mononuclear cells. The source of these receptors is a person aged 18-69 years in good health.

This clone was counted between two and nine times. The read gets to within 3 residues of the CDR3 end, and the germline J gene fills in the rest. The J gene is TRBJ2-4, the V gene TRBV5-1, with 8 nucleotides matching TRBD2. Looked up from germline, CDR1 is SGHRS and CDR2 is YFSETQ. The CDR3 is 15 residues long. The covered CDR3 bases are TGCGCCAGCGGAAATCGGGGACTAGAATTAGAGACT. This translates into CASGNRGLELET. The entire CDR3 protein reads CASGNRGLELETQYF.

This clone has ten or more counts. The CDR3 protein is CASTQMNTNTEAFF. The CDR3 bases that were read are TGTGCCAGCACCCAGATGAATACGAACACTGAA. V and J are TRBV11-2 and TRBJ1-1; D remains unclear. The CDR3 is cut off 3 residues early in the read; its end comes from the germline J gene. Trimming took off 7 bases at V and 1 base at J, with 13 bases between the two ends. The CDR3 contains 14 residues. Germline-derived CDR1 and CDR2 are SGHAT and FQNNGV. The whole variable domain, filled in from reference TRBV11-2 and TRBJ1-1, reads EAGVAQSPRYKIIEKRQSVAFWCNPISGHATLYWYQQILGQGPKLLIQFQNNGVVDDSQLPKDRFSAERLKGVDSTLKIQPAKLEDSAVYLCASTQMNTNTEAFFGQGTRLTVV.

This clone was picked up many times. Read data end 3 residues before the CDR3 end; the end is taken from the germline J gene. This rearrangement joins TRBV7-9 to TRBJ2-7, with 7 positions matching TRBD2. This CDR3 comprises 15 residues. Germline loops: CDR1 SEHNR, CDR2 FQNEAQ (reference sequence). After removal of 4 bases from V and 5 bases from J, the junction contained 11 bases not matched to a gene. CDR3 bases read: TGTGCCAGCAGCTCCTTTTTGCGGGAGAGTAACGAG. This translates into CASSSFLRESNE. The full CDR3 is CASSSFLRESNEQYF.

This clone occurred many times. The read halts 3 residues ahead of the CDR3 end, with the missing end drawn from the germline J gene. The chain couples TRBV7-9 to TRBJ2-3; 10 bases agree with TRBD2. The CDR3 is 15 amino acids. Germline CDR1 SEHNR, CDR2 FQNEAQ (reference sequence). Trimming at V came to 1 base and at J to 4 bases, leaving 2 bases not matched to a gene. The CDR3 loop reads CASSLVAGGADTQYF. The sequenced part of the CDR3 DNA is TGTGCCAGCAGCTTAGTAGCGGGAGGAGCAGATACG.

This clone was seen ten or more times. The CDR3 goes on 3 residues after the read ends, and that part is filled in from the germline J gene. The chain combines TRBV5-1 with TRBJ2-5; no definite D call. Germline CDR1 SGHRS, CDR2 YFSETQ. Trimming stripped 5 bases from V and 7 bases from J, with 15 bases between. The CDR3 is made up of 13 amino acids. This CDR3 reads CASRTHSEVTQYF. The sequenced part of the CDR3 DNA is TGCGCCAGCAGAACGCACAGTGAGGTGACC.

Concerning this clone: The observed sequence ends 3 residues before the CDR3 terminus, with the missing tail filled in from the germline J gene. V usage is TRBV18 and J usage is TRBJ1-2; possibly TRBD1 for D (5 bases). Looked up from germline, CDR1 is KGHSH and CDR2 is LQKENI. Trimming left V 4 bases short and J 0 bases short, with 15 bases between. This CDR3 comprises 16 residues. This chain's CDR3 is CASSLALQTANYGYTF. The sequenced CDR3 bases are TGTGCCAGCTCACTAGCCCTGCAGACAGCTAACTATGGC.

In its sample, this clone was seen many times. With the read ending 3 residues before the CDR3 end, the germline J gene is used to fill in that end. V usage is TRBV5-6 and J usage is TRBJ2-7, with D perhaps matching TRBD1 (6 bases). Germline CDR1 is SGHDT and CDR2 is YYEEEE. This CDR3 region has 13 residues. Trimming removed 0 bases at V and 6 bases at J, with 10 bases between. The sequenced CDR3 bases are TGTGCCAGCAGCTTGGAGGGGGAACTCGAG. Translation gives CASSLEGELE. The CDR3 reads in full as CASSLEGELEQYF.

This clone has a handful of counts. Sequencing ends 3 residues short of the CDR3 end; the germline J gene provides the rest. The V and J genes are TRBV20-1 and TRBJ1-2; D remains unclear. The CDR3 contains 13 residues. Germline V gene lookup returns CDR1 DFQATT and CDR2 SNEGSKA (reference sequence). The part of the CDR3 DNA that was read is TGCAGTGCCCGGACTAGCGGCACAGATACC. This sequence encodes CSARTSGTDT. The full-length CDR3 reads as CSARTSGTDTYTF.

Remarks on this clone: The read terminates 3 residues ahead of where the CDR3 ends, so the germline J gene completes it. The chain couples TRBV5-1 to TRBJ2-3, with 16 nucleotides matching TRBD2. The germline gives CDR1 SGHRS, CDR2 YFSETQ. The CDR3 extends over 18 amino acids. The part of the CDR3 DNA that was read is TGCGCCAGCAGACCAGGGACTAGCGGGAGGGGGGGTATGGAGACG. This sequence encodes CASRPGTSGRGGMET. The complete CDR3 reads CASRPGTSGRGGMETQYF. Together with reference TRBV5-1 and TRBJ2-3, the CDR3 gives the full variable domain: KAGVTQTPRYLIKTRGQQVTLSCSPISGHRSVSWYQQTPGQGLQFLFEYFSETQRNKGNFPGRFSGRQFSNSRSEMNVSTLELGDSALYLCASRPGTSGRGGMETQYFGPGTRLTVL.

Note on this clone: The read is 3 residues too short to cover the CDR3 end, so that end is filled in from the germline J gene. The rearrangement uses TRBV5-1 and TRBJ1-2; 9 bases align to TRBD1. Per the germline V gene, CDR1 is SGHRS and CDR2 is YFSETQ. The CDR3 sequence is 14 residues long. CDR3 protein: CASSQQDRGRGYTF. The part of the CDR3 DNA that was read is TGCGCCAGCAGCCAGCAGGACAGGGGTCGGGGC.

This clone was counted ten times or more. The read gets to within 3 residues of the CDR3 end, and the germline J gene fills in the rest. The chain combines TRBV20-1 with TRBJ2-5; 13 bases map to TRBD2. Germline CDR1 reads DFQATT; CDR2 reads SNEGSKA (reference sequence). J was trimmed by 5 bases and V by 4 bases; bases with no gene match: 7. The CDR3 length is 15 residues. This CDR3 reads CSATTSGRAVETQYF. The sequenced part of the CDR3 DNA is TGCAGTGCTACTACTAGCGGGAGGGCCGTTGAGACC.

This clone was counted many times. The observed sequence ends 3 residues before the CDR3 terminus, with the missing tail filled in from the germline J gene. The chain carries TRBV7-2 and TRBJ1-2; maybe TRBD1 (6 bases). The CDR3 runs 15 residues. Germline V gene data show CDR1 as SGHTA and CDR2 as FQGNSA. The ends were cut back, 5 bases at V and 1 base at J, with 14 bases in the middle. CDR3 amino acids: CASSPPGGRNYGYTF. The covered CDR3 bases are TGTGCCAGCAGCCCTCCGGGGGGGCGTAACTATGGC.

This clone was counted at least ten times. The read gets to within 3 residues of the CDR3 end, and the germline J gene fills in the rest. The chain recombines TRBV20-1 with TRBJ1-5; D perhaps matches TRBD1 (6 bases). V lost 3 bases and J 4 bases, leaving 19 bases between the germline ends. The germline V gene encodes CDR1 DFQATT and CDR2 SNEGSKA (reference sequence). The CDR3 length is 16 residues. CDR3 in amino acids: CSASVRGPGRNQPQHF. CDR3 bases read: TGCAGTGCTAGTGTCAGGGGCCCTGGACGGAATCAGCCC.

This clone was recorded at least ten times. The read ends 3 residues shy of where the CDR3 ends; the end is completed using the germline J gene. The V and J genes are TRBV6-1 and TRBJ1-5; D uncertain. Trimming pared 2 bases from V and 3 bases from J, leaving 8 bases between. The germline gives CDR1 MNHNS, CDR2 SASEGT. The CDR3 has 14 residues. CDR3 DNA, as far as it was read: TGTGCCAGCAGTGAATATTATTTCAATCAGCCC. Translation: CASSEYYFNQP. The complete CDR3 reads CASSEYYFNQPQHF.

This clone was found many times. The read ends 3 residues shy of where the CDR3 ends; the end is completed using the germline J gene. The gene calls are TRBV20-1 and TRBJ2-7; possibly TRBD1 for D (5 bases). CDR1 and CDR2 (germline): DFQATT, SNEGSKA (reference sequence). Deletions cut 1 base from V and 3 bases from J, with 7 bases between. The CDR3 totals 12 residues. CDR3 bases read: TGCAGTGCTAGAGGGCAGGGCTACGAG. It is translated as CSARGQGYE. The complete CDR3 protein is CSARGQGYEQYF.

Many counts were recorded for this clone. The read terminates 3 residues ahead of where the CDR3 ends, so the germline J gene completes it. The rearrangement uses TRBV4-2 and TRBJ1-4, with D possibly matching TRBD1 (5 bases). The CDR3 runs 15 residues. Per the germline V gene, CDR1 is LGHNA and CDR2 is YNFKEQ. V gave up 0 bases and J gave up 0 bases, with 5 bases separating them. CDR3 protein: CASSQDRATNEKLFF. CDR3 DNA (partial): TGTGCCAGCAGCCAAGACAGGGCAACTAATGAAAAA.

This clone has just a few counts. The CDR3 loop reads CASSLGALVRETQYF. Partial CDR3 DNA: TGTGCCAGCAGCTTAGGGGCGCTAGTCAGGGAGACG. The gene calls are TRBV7-9 and TRBJ2-3; D could derive from TRBD1 or TRBD2 (5 bases each). Read coverage stops 3 residues before the CDR3 terminus; the germline J gene supplies the remainder. The CDR3 extends over 15 amino acids. Looked up from germline, CDR1 is SEHNR and CDR2 is FQNEAQ (reference sequence). Together with reference TRBV7-9 and TRBJ2-3, the CDR3 gives the full variable domain: DTGVSQNPRHKITKRGQNVTFRCDPISEHNRLYWYRQTLGQGPEFLTYFQNEAQLEKSRLLSDRFSAERPKGSFSTLEIQRTEQGDSAMYLCASSLGALVRETQYFGPGTRLTVL.